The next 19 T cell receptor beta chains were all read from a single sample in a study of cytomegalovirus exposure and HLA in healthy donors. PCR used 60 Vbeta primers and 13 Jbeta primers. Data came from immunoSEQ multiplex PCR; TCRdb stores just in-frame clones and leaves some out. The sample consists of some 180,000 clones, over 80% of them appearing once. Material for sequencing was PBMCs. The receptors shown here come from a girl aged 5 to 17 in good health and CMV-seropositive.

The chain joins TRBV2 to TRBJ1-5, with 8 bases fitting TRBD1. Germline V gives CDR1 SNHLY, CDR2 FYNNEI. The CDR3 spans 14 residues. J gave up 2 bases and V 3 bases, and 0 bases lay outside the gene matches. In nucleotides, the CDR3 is TGTGCCAGCAGTGAGACAGGGGGCAATCAGCCCCAGCATTTT. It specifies CASSETGGNQPQHF.

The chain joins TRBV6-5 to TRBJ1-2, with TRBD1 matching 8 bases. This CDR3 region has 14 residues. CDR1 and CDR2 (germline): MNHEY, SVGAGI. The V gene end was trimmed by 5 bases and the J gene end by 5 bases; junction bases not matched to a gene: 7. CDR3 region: CASSIQGGGYGYTF. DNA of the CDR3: TGTGCCAGCAGTATACAGGGGGGCGGGTATGGCTACACCTTC.

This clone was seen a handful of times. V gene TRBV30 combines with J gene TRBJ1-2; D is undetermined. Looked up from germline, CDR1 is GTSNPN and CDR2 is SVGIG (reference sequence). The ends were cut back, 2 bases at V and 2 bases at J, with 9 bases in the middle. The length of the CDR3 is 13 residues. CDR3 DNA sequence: TGTGCCTGGAGTTTCGGGGTAAACTATGGCTACACCTTC. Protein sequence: CAWSFGVNYGYTF.

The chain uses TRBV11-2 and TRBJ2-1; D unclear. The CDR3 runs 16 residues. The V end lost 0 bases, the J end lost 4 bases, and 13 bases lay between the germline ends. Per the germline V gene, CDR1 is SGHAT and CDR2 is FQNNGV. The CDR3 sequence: CASSLDLGLPYNEQFF. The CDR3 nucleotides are TGTGCCAGCAGCTTAGATCTTGGCCTGCCATACAATGAGCAGTTCTTC.

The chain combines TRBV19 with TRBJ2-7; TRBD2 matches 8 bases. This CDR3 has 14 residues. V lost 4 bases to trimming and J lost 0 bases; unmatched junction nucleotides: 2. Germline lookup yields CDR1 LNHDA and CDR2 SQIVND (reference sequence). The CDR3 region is CASSTTSGSYEQYF. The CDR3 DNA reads TGTGCCAGTAGTACCACTAGCGGCTCCTACGAGCAGTACTTC.

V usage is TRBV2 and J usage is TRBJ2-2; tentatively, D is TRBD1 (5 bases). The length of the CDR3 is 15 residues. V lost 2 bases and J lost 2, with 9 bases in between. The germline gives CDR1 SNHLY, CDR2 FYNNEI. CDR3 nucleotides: TGTGCCAGCAGTGAACAGGGCCCCAACACCGGGGAGCTGTTTTTT. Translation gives CASSEQGPNTGELFF.

CDR3 protein: CASSHPGGEQFF. As DNA, the CDR3 is TGTGCCAGCAGTCATCCCGGGGGGGAGCAGTTCTTC. V gene TRBV7-8 combines with J gene TRBJ2-1; 7 bases are a match to TRBD2. The V gene's germline CDR1 is SGHVS and CDR2 FQNEAQ. The CDR3 covers 12 residues. V lost 6 bases and J lost 10; bases outside the gene matches: 6.

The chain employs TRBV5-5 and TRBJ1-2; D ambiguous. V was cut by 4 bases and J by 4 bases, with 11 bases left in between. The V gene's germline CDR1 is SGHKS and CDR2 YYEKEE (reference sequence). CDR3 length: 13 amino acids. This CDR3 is CASSASLIYGYTF. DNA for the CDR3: TGTGCCAGCAGCGCGTCCCTCATCTATGGCTACACCTTC.

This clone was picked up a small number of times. The CDR3 nucleotides read TGTGCCAGCAGCTCTTTCGGACAGGCAACTAATGAAAAACTGTTTTTT. It encodes CASSSFGQATNEKLFF. This chain uses TRBV5-6 with TRBJ1-4; 7 bases align to TRBD1. The CDR3 has 16 amino acids. Trimming took 3 bases from V and 0 from J; bases not matched to a gene: 5. Germline CDR1 is SGHDT and CDR2 is YYEEEE.

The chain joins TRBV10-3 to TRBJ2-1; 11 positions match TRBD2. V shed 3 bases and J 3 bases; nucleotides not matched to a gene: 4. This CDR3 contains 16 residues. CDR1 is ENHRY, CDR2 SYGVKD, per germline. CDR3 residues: CAISDLAGGLYNEQFF. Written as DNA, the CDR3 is TGTGCCATCAGTGATCTAGCGGGAGGCCTCTACAATGAGCAGTTCTTC.

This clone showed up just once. The CDR3 DNA reads TGTGCCAGCAGTTCGGTTCGGGAGGCTCCCTACAATGAGCAGTTCTTC. It encodes CASSSVREAPYNEQFF. The rearrangement uses TRBV6-6 and TRBJ2-1; 7 bases are a match to TRBD2. The junction had 8 bases not matched to a gene; V was cut back by 4 bases and J by 2 bases. In germline, CDR1 is MNHNY, CDR2 SVGAGI (reference sequence). CDR3 length equals 16 residues.

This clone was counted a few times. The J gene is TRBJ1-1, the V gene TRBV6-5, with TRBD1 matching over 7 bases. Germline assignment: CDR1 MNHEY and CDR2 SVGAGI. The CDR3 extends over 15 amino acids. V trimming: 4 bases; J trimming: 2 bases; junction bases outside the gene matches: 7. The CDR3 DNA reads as TGTGCCAGCAGTTCACAAGGGGGCTACAACACTGAAGCTTTCTTT. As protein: CASSSQGGYNTEAFF.

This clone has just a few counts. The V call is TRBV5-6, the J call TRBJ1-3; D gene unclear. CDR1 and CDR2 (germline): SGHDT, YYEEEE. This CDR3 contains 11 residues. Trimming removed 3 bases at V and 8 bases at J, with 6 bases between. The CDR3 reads CASSSVDTIYF. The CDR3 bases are TGTGCCAGCAGCTCGGTTGACACCATATATTTT.

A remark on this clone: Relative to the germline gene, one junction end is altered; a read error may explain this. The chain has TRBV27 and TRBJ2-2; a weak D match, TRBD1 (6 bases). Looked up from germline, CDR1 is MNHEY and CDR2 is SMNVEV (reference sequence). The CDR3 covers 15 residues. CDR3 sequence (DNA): TGTGCCAGCAGTTTCTACAGGGACCTCACCCGGGAGCTGTTTTTT. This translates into CASSFYRDLTRELFF.

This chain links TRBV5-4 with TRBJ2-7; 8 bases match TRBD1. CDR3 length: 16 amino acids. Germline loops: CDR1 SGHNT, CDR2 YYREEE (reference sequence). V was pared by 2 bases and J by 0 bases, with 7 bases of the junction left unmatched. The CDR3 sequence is CASSFPGGQVSYEQYF. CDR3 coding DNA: TGTGCCAGCAGCTTCCCTGGGGGACAGGTCTCCTACGAGCAGTACTTC. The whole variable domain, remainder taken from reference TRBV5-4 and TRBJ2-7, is ETGVTQSPTHLIKTRGQQVTLRCSSQSGHNTVSWYQQALGQGPQFIFQYYREEENGRGNFPPRFSGLQFPNYSSELNVNALELDDSALYLCASSFPGGQVSYEQYFGPGTRLTVT.

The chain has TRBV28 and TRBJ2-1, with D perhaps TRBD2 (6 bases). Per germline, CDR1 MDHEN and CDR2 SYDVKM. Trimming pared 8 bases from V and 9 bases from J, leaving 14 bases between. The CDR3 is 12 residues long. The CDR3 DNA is TGTGCCAGCTCGGGACTTCCAAGTGAGCAGTTCTTC. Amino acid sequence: CASSGLPSEQFF.

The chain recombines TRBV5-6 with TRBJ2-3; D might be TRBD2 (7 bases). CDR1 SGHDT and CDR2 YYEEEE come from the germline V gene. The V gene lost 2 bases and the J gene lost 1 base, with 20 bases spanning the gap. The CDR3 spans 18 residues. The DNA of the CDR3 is TGTGCCAGCAGCTTATTGGGGCTGGGAGGGGGGGGCACAGATACGCAGTATTTT. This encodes CASSLLGLGGGGTDTQYF.

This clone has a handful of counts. The CDR3 sequence is CASSLQGARGNTIYF. The CDR3, as DNA: TGTGCCAGCAGCTTACAGGGGGCGCGGGGAAACACCATATATTTT. V usage is TRBV7-8 and J usage is TRBJ1-3; 8 nucleotides line up with TRBD1. CDR1 and CDR2 from the germline V gene are SGHVS and FQNEAQ. V trimming: 2 bases; J trimming: 4 bases; junction bases outside the gene matches: 4. The CDR3 length is 15 residues.

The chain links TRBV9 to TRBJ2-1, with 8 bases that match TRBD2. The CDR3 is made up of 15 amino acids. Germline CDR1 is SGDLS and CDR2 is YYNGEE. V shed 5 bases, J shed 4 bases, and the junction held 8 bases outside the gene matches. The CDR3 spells CASSVLAGSYNEQFF. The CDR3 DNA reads TGTGCCAGCAGTGTCTTAGCGGGATCGTACAATGAGCAGTTCTTC.